What follows are 20 T cell receptor beta chains derived from one specimen sequenced in a study of blood T cell repertoires in COVID-19. This table comes from immunoSEQ multiplex PCR, and its TCRdb copy is limited to in-frame clones, with some not included. The data show 9,500 to 15,000 clones, 65% to 90% seen once. Sequenced: peripheral blood. The receptors originated from a woman in her fifties or sixties with acute or convalescent COVID-19.

This clone was found once. The chain has TRBV9 and TRBJ1-2, with D possibly matching TRBD1 (5 bases). The V gene lost 0 bases and the J gene lost 6 bases, with 15 bases spanning the gap. Looked up from germline, CDR1 is SGDLS and CDR2 is YYNGEE. This CDR3 is built from 15 residues. The DNA for the CDR3 is TGTGCCAGCAGCGTAGCCCCATGGGGCGGTGATGGCTACACCTTC. It translates to CASSVAPWGGDGYTF.

The V and J genes are TRBV5-6 and TRBJ2-7; 9 positions agree with TRBD1. In germline, CDR1 is SGHDT, CDR2 YYEEEE. V lost 4 bases, J lost 0 bases, and 5 bases stayed unmatched. The CDR3 length is 15 residues. The DNA of the CDR3 is TGTGCCAGCAGCACTGGGACAGGGAGCTCCTACGAGCAGTACTTC. This sequence encodes CASSTGTGSSYEQYF.

The chain combines TRBV7-8 with TRBJ2-3, with 7 bases identical to TRBD2. The germline V gene has CDR1 SGHVS and CDR2 FQNEAQ. V shed 1 base, J shed 1 base, and the junction held 11 bases outside the gene matches. The CDR3 totals 18 residues. The CDR3 coding sequence is TGTGCCAGCAGCTTAGTTGGAGGGCAAGGGAGGGGCACAGATACGCAGTATTTT. Protein: CASSLVGGQGRGTDTQYF.

The chain combines TRBV2 with TRBJ2-1; TRBD1 aligns across 7 bases. The CDR3 contains 17 residues. Trimming at V came to 6 bases and at J to 2 bases, leaving 13 bases not matched to a gene. CDR1 SNHLY and CDR2 FYNNEI come from the germline V gene. The CDR3 sequence: CASRVTGSAHTYNEQFF. DNA for the CDR3: TGTGCCAGCAGGGTGACAGGGTCGGCCCATACCTACAATGAGCAGTTCTTC.

The V call is TRBV25-1, the J call TRBJ2-7, with D possibly TRBD1 on 6 matching bases. This CDR3 has 13 amino acids. V was cut by 4 bases and J by 2 bases, with 9 bases left in between. CDR1 MGHDK and CDR2 SYGVNS come from the germline V gene. The CDR3 region has the DNA TGTGCCAGCAGTGTGACAGGAACCTACGAGCAGTACTTC. Translating it yields CASSVTGTYEQYF.

The J gene is TRBJ2-1, the V gene TRBV11-3; no reliable D call. V lost 0 bases to trimming and J lost 1 base, with 7 bases between them. In germline, CDR1 is SGHNT, CDR2 YENEEA. This CDR3 contains 15 residues. DNA for the CDR3: TGTGCCAGCAGCTTAGAAAGCGTATCCTACAATGAGCAGTTCTTC. It is translated as CASSLESVSYNEQFF.

This chain uses TRBV10-3 with TRBJ1-2, with 8 positions matching TRBD1. There are 15 residues in the CDR3. Germline V lookup: CDR1 ENHRY, CDR2 SYGVKD. V was clipped by 3 bases and J by 2 bases; unmatched bases: 5. This CDR3 reads CAISDGGQVNYGYTF. CDR3 in DNA: TGTGCCATCAGTGATGGGGGACAGGTGAACTATGGCTACACCTTC.

This sequence joins TRBV3-1 (or the pseudogene TRBV3-2) and TRBJ1-1; D is ambiguous. The CDR3 loop spans 14 amino acids. The germline V and J ends were trimmed by 4 bases and 4 bases, with 13 bases remaining between them. From germline, CDR1 is LGHDT and CDR2 YNNKEL (reference sequence). CDR3: CASSPTFVGTEAFF. CDR3 sequence (DNA): TGTGCCAGCAGCCCGACTTTTGTGGGCACTGAAGCTTTCTTT.

The chain uses TRBV11-3 and TRBJ2-1; a possible D gene is TRBD2 (6 bases). Germline values: CDR1 SGHNT, CDR2 YENEEA. This CDR3 contains 15 residues. Deletions cut 1 base from V and 4 bases from J, with 11 bases between. The CDR3 reads CASSLAAGMYNEQFF. The CDR3, as DNA: TGTGCCAGCAGCTTAGCGGCGGGGATGTACAATGAGCAGTTCTTC.

This clone was picked up a small number of times. The V gene is TRBV29-1, the J gene TRBJ2-2; 7 positions agree with TRBD2. The CDR3 extends over 14 amino acids. The ends lost 4 bases at V and 0 bases at J; junction bases unmatched: 2. Per germline, CDR1 SQVTM and CDR2 ANQGSEA. Here the CDR3 reads CSVGLAANTGELFF. CDR3 DNA sequence: TGCAGCGTTGGTCTAGCGGCGAACACCGGGGAGCTGTTTTTT.

The chain combines TRBV5-1 with TRBJ2-5; D is uncertain. The CDR3 runs to 13 residues. V gave up 0 bases and J gave up 2 bases, with 5 bases separating them. Germline V gene lookup returns CDR1 SGHRS and CDR2 YFSETQ. In DNA, the CDR3 is TGCGCCAGCAGCTTGGCCCAACAAGAGACCCAGTACTTC. Protein sequence: CASSLAQQETQYF. The full variable domain, in which reference TRBV5-1 and TRBJ2-5 provide the parts outside the CDR3, is KAGVTQTPRYLIKTRGQQVTLSCSPISGHRSVSWYQQTPGQGLQFLFEYFSETQRNKGNFPGRFSGRQFSNSRSEMNVSTLELGDSALYLCASSLAQQETQYFGPGTRLLVL.

The rearrangement uses TRBV4-2 and TRBJ1-2, with D unresolved. Germline CDR1 LGHNA, CDR2 YNFKEQ. V shed 0 bases and J shed 3 bases, with 14 bases lying between them. There are 16 residues in the CDR3. The CDR3 protein is CASSQDGGSEYYGYTF. The CDR3 coding sequence is TGTGCCAGCAGCCAAGACGGTGGCAGCGAATACTATGGCTACACCTTC.

The rearrangement links TRBV12-3 or TRBV12-4 to TRBJ2-7, with 9 bases aligning to TRBD1. This CDR3 region has 13 residues. V was pared by 6 bases and J by 7 bases, with 7 bases of the junction left unmatched. The CDR3 sequence is CASSLQGASEQYF. The CDR3 DNA reads TGTGCCAGCAGCCTACAGGGGGCATCGGAGCAGTACTTC.

V and J are TRBV18 and TRBJ2-1, with 8 bases that match TRBD1. The CDR3 loop spans 14 amino acids. The V gene end was trimmed by 3 bases and the J gene end by 5 bases; junction bases not matched to a gene: 3. Germline-derived CDR1 and CDR2 are KGHSH and LQKENI. The CDR3 sequence is CASSPGQENNEQFF. CDR3 nucleotides: TGTGCCAGCTCACCGGGACAGGAAAACAATGAGCAGTTCTTC.

The rearrangement uses TRBV6-5 and TRBJ2-5; 13 bases line up with TRBD2. Losses at the gene ends were 10 bases for V and 5 bases for J; bases not matched to a gene: 7. CDR3 length: 14 amino acids. The germline CDR1 and CDR2 sequences are MNHEY and SVGAGI. CDR3 nucleotide sequence: TGTGCCACCACGGGACTAGCGGGGTGGGAGACCCAGTACTTC. This gives the protein CATTGLAGWETQYF.

This clone was recorded a few times. J is TRBJ1-2 and V is TRBV5-6; unclear D gene. The CDR3 totals 13 residues. The V gene lost 0 bases and the J gene lost 4 bases, with 7 bases spanning the gap. Germline CDR1 and CDR2: SGHDT and YYEEEE. In DNA form, the CDR3 reads TGTGCCAGCAGCTTGGACAGTATCTATGGCTACACCTTC. Its translation is CASSLDSIYGYTF.

The chain uses TRBV7-8 and TRBJ2-1; D not resolved. From germline, CDR1 is SGHVS and CDR2 FQNEAQ. The CDR3 contains 15 residues. Trimming pared 5 bases from V and 3 bases from J, leaving 14 bases between. CDR3 DNA sequence: TGTGCCAGCAGCGAATCGGAGCTGGGCTACAATGAGCAGTTCTTC. Translating it yields CASSESELGYNEQFF.

The chain carries TRBV12-3 or TRBV12-4 and TRBJ1-2; D not resolved. Trimming took 7 bases from V and 4 from J, leaving 13 bases between them. The CDR3 is made up of 13 amino acids. CDR3 residues: CASNVDGGYGYTF. CDR3 coding DNA: TGTGCCAGCAACGTCGACGGCGGCTATGGCTACACCTTC.

CDR3 nucleotides: TGTGCCAGCTCACTGGGACAGAAAAACGAGCAGTACTTC. This sequence encodes CASSLGQKNEQYF. This rearrangement joins TRBV18 to TRBJ2-7, with 7 bases fitting TRBD1. CDR1 is KGHSH, CDR2 LQKENI, per germline. The CDR3 totals 13 residues. Trimming cost V 4 bases and J 5 bases; bases outside gene matches: 5.

The chain joins TRBV6-5 to TRBJ1-3, with D possibly matching TRBD1 (5 bases). Germline V gives CDR1 MNHEY, CDR2 SVGAGI. The CDR3 has 15 residues. With 6 bases removed from V and 4 bases from J, the gap between germline ends came to 16 bases. CDR3 in amino acids: CASRPRAGVGNTIYF. The CDR3 DNA sequence: TGTGCCAGCAGGCCACGGGCGGGGGTCGGAAACACCATATATTTT.